Listed below are T cell receptor beta chains from one sample, sequenced in a study of CD8+ T cells in alopecia areata. Sequencing was performed with immunoSEQ multiplex PCR; in TCRdb, only in-frame clones are kept and a portion is missing. The table lists 190,000 or so clones, around 50% of them singletons. The material was CD8+ T cells sorted from blood, obtained at week 24, from a patient treated with tofacitinib. The receptors come from a human donor with alopecia areata. CDR3s include the opening cysteine and the closing phenylalanine or tryptophan. Fields, in order: D gene, clone size, V gene, J gene, CDR3 protein, CDR3 DNA. D genes are given only for firm matches. Size is omitted from some rows. Given values are once, few, many or a class for expanded clones.

NA	NA	TRBV7-3	TRBJ1-2	CASSLTHSPNGYTF	TGTGCCAGCAGCTTAACACATTCTCCCAACGGCTACACCTTC
NA	NA	TRBV27	TRBJ2-5	CASSPGGALSETQYF	TGTGCCAGCAGTCCTGGTGGTGCTTTATCGGAGACCCAGTACTTC
NA	NA	TRBV5-1	TRBJ1-1	CASSLSPGTWYTEAFF	TGCGCCAGCAGCTTGTCCCCGGGGACTTGGTACACTGAAGCTTTCTTT
TRBD2	few	TRBV5-1	TRBJ2-7	CASRPGTSASYEQYF	TGCGCCAGCAGACCCGGGACTAGCGCGTCCTACGAGCAGTACTTC
TRBD1	once	TRBV14	TRBJ1-5	CASHKNQTGGLSTGDQPQHF	TGTGCCAGCCACAAAAATCAAACAGGGGGCCTAAGCACGGGCGATCAGCCCCAGCATTTT
NA	NA	TRBV7-9	TRBJ1-1	CASSWEGTKNTEAFF	TGTGCCAGCAGCTGGGAAGGGACGAAGAACACTGAAGCTTTCTTT
NA	NA	TRBV27	TRBJ1-5	CASSALGFGQPQHF	TGTGCCAGCAGTGCATTAGGATTTGGGCAGCCCCAGCATTTT
TRBD1	NA	TRBV29-1	TRBJ2-3	CSADTDRSRTDTQYF	TGCAGCGCTGACACGGACAGGTCGCGCACAGATACGCAGTATTTT
NA	NA	TRBV9	TRBJ2-5	CASSVDGGRKTQYF	TGTGCCAGCAGCGTAGATGGGGGGCGAAAGACCCAGTACTTC
NA	NA	TRBV30	TRBJ1-6	CAWKETGMGSPLHF	TGTGCCTGGAAAGAAACGGGGATGGGTTCACCCCTCCACTTT
TRBD1	NA	TRBV9	TRBJ2-1	CASSATGTGVYNEQFF	TGTGCCAGCAGCGCAACCGGGACAGGGGTCTACAATGAGCAGTTCTTC
NA	NA	TRBV5-1	TRBJ1-6	CASSLAGRGNTLHF	TGCGCCAGCAGCTTGGCCGGCAGGGGCAACACCCTCCACTTT
TRBD2	NA	TRBV7-6	TRBJ2-5	CASSLGGGETQYF	TGTGCCAGCAGCTTAGGCGGGGGGGAGACCCAGTACTTC
NA	NA	TRBV13	TRBJ2-7	CASSLGGSWEQYF	TGTGCCAGCAGCTTAGGCGGGTCTTGGGAGCAGTACTTC
NA	NA	TRBV18	TRBJ2-1	CASSHPRGGNNEQFF	TGTGCCAGCTCACATCCTAGGGGAGGCAACAATGAGCAGTTCTTC
TRBD2	few	TRBV6-6	TRBJ2-3	CASSGLAGDTDTQYF	TGTGCCAGCAGCGGACTAGCGGGGGACACAGATACGCAGTATTTT
TRBD1	NA	TRBV2	TRBJ2-7	CASRPGTGIINEQYF	TGTGCCAGTAGACCCGGGACAGGGATTATCAACGAGCAGTACTTC
NA	NA	TRBV30	TRBJ2-1	CAWSTSYNEQFF	TGTGCCTGGAGTACTTCCTACAATGAGCAGTTCTTC
NA	NA	TRBV6-5	TRBJ1-1	CASSYGGAYMNTEAFF	TGTGCCAGCAGTTACGGGGGGGCCTACATGAACACTGAAGCTTTCTTT
NA	few	TRBV7-8	TRBJ2-7	CASSLVGYEQYF	TGTGCCAGCAGCTTAGTTGGGTACGAGCAGTACTTC